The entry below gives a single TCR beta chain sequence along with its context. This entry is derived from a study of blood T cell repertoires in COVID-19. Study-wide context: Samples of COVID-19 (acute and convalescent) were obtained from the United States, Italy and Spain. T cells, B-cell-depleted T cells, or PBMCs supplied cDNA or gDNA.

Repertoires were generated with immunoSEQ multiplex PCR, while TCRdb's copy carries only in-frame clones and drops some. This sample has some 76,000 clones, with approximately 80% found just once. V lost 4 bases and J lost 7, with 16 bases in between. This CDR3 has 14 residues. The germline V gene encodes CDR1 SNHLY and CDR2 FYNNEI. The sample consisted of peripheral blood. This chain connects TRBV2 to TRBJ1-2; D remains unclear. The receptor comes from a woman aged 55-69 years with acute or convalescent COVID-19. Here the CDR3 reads CASSGESPGGGYTF. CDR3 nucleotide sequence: TGTGCCAGCAGTGGGGAGAGCCCGGGAGGTGGCTACACCTTC.